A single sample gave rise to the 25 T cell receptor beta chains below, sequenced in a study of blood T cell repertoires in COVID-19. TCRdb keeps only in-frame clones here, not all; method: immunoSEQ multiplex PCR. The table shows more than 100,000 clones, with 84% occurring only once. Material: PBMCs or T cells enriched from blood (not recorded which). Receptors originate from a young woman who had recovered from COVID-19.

The CDR3 sequence is CASSLVKSTDTQYF. CDR3 nucleotide sequence: TGTGCCAGCAGCTTGGTTAAAAGCACAGATACGCAGTATTTT. The chain has TRBV5-5 and TRBJ2-3; D gene ambiguous. CDR1 is SGHKS, CDR2 YYEKEE, per germline (reference sequence). CDR3 length: 14 residues. V lost 0 bases and J 0 bases, leaving 5 bases between the germline ends. The variable domain in full, completed from reference TRBV5-5 and TRBJ2-3, reads DAGVTQSPTHLIKTRGQQVTLRCSPISGHKSVSWYQQVLGQGPQFIFQYYEKEERGRGNFPDRFSARQFPNYSSELNVNALLLGDSALYLCASSLVKSTDTQYFGPGTRLTVL.

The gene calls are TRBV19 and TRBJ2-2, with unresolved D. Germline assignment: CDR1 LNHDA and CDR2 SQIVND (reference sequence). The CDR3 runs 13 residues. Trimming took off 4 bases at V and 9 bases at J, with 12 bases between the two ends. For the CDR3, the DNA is TGTGCCAGTAGTAACAACCAAATCCGGGAGCTGTTTTTT. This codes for CASSNNQIRELFF.

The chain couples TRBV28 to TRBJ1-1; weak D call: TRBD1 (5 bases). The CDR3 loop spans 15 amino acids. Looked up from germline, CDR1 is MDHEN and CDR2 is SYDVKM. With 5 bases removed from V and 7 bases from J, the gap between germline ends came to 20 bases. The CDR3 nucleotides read TGTGCCAGCAGTGGGCGAGTGGGGGGAAGGGGTGAAGCTTTCTTT. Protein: CASSGRVGGRGEAFF.

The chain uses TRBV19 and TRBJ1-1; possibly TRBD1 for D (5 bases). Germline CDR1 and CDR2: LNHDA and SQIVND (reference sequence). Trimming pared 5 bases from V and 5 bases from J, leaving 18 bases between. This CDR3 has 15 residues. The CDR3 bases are TGTGCCAGTAGTTTCGGGAGAACTCGGGGGACTGAAGCTTTCTTT. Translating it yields CASSFGRTRGTEAFF.

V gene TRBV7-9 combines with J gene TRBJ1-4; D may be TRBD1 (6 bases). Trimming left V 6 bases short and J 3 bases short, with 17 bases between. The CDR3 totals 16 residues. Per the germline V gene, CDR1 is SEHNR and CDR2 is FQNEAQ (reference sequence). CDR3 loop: CASRQTAGAANEKLFF. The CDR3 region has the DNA TGTGCCAGCAGACAGACCGCGGGGGCAGCTAATGAAAAACTGTTTTTT.

The CDR3 spells CASRITHRVPNEKLFF. The CDR3 region has the DNA TGTGCAAGTCGCATCACCCACAGGGTCCCTAATGAAAAACTGTTTTTT. J is TRBJ1-4 and V is TRBV12-2; TRBD1, the D gene given by the table, was not confirmed from the DNA. TRBV12-2 corresponds to a pseudogene. CDR3 length: 16 amino acids.

DNA for the CDR3: TGTGCCAGCTCGTCCAGCGGCAGGTGGAGGGTACAAGAGACCCAGTACTTC. It encodes CASSSSGRWRVQETQYF. The rearrangement uses TRBV18 and TRBJ2-5, with D perhaps TRBD2 (6 bases). The CDR3 is 17 amino acids. Germline lookup yields CDR1 KGHSH and CDR2 LQKENI. Trimming took off 6 bases at V and 2 bases at J, with 22 bases between the two ends.

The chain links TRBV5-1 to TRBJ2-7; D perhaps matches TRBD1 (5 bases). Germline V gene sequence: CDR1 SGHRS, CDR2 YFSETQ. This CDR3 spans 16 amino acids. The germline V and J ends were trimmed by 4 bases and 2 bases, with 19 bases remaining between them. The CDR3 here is CASSLGAFGATYEQYF. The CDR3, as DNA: TGCGCCAGCAGCCTTGGTGCCTTTGGGGCAACCTACGAGCAGTACTTC.

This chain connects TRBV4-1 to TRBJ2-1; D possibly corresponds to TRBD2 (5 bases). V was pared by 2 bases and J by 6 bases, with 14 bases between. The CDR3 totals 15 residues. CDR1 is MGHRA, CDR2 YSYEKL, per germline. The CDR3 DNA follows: TGCGCCAGCAGCCAAAGGGTCCTAGCAGGCAATGAGCAGTTCTTC. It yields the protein CASSQRVLAGNEQFF.

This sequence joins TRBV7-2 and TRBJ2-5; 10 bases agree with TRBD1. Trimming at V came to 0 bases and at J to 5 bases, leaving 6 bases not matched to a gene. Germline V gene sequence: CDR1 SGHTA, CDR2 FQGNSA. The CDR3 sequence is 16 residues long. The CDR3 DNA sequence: TGTGCCAGCAGCTTAGCGACAGGGGGCTTAAGGGAGACCCAGTACTTC. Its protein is CASSLATGGLRETQYF. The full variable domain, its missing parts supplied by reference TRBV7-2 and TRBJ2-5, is GAGVSQSPSNKVTEKGKDVELRCDPISGHTALYWYRQSLGQGLEFLIYFQGNSAPDKSGLPSDRFSAERTGGSVSTLTIQRTQQEDSAVYLCASSLATGGLRETQYFGPGTRLLVL.

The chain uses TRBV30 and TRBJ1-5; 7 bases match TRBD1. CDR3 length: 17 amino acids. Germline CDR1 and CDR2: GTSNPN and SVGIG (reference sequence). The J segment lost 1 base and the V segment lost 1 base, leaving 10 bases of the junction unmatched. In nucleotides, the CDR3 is TGTGCCTGGAGTGGGGGCATTGGGACAGTCAGCAATCAGCCCCAGCATTTT. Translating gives CAWSGGIGTVSNQPQHF.

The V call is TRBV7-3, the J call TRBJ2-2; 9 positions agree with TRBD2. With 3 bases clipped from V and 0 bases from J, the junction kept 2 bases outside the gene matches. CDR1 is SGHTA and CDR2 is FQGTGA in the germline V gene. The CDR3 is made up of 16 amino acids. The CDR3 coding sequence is TGTGCCAGCAGCTTTAGCGGGAGCGCGAACACCGGGGAGCTGTTTTTT. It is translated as CASSFSGSANTGELFF.

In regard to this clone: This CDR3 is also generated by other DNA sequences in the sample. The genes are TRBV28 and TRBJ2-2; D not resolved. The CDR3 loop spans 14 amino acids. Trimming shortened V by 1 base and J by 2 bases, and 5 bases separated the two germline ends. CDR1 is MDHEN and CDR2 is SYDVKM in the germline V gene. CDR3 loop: CASSLSGNTGELFF. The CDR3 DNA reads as TGTGCCAGCAGTTTATCGGGTAACACCGGGGAGCTGTTTTTT.

The CDR3 DNA is TGCGCCAGCAGCCAAGTTAGGGGTAGCTCCACCGGGGAGCTGTTTTTT. This sequence encodes CASSQVRGSSTGELFF. The V gene is TRBV4-3, the J gene TRBJ2-2, with a possible D match to TRBD1 (5 bases). Germline V gene data show CDR1 as LGHNA and CDR2 as YSLEER. The CDR3 contains 16 residues. V shed 1 base and J shed 4 bases, with 13 bases lying between them.

The CDR3 here is CASSVGQTGRNEKLFF. CDR3 DNA: TGTGCCAGCAGCGTAGGACAGACAGGGAGGAATGAAAAACTGTTTTTT. The chain uses TRBV9 and TRBJ1-4; 7 bases fit TRBD1. V lost 0 bases to trimming and J lost 5 bases; unmatched junction nucleotides: 7. Looked up from germline, CDR1 is SGDLS and CDR2 is YYNGEE. This CDR3 has 16 amino acids.

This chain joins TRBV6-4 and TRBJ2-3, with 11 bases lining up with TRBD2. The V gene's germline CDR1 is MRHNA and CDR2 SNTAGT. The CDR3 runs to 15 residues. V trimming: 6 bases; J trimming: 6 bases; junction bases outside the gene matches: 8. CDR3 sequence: CASSATSGSGDTQYF. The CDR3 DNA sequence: TGTGCCAGCAGCGCAACTAGCGGGAGTGGGGATACGCAGTATTTT.

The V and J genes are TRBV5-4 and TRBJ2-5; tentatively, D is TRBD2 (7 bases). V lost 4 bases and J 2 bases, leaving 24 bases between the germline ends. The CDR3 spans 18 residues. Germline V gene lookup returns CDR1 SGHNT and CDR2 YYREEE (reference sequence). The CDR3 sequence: CASSRTGGYAGEQETQYF. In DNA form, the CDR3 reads TGTGCCAGCAGCCGCACGGGGGGCTATGCGGGCGAACAAGAGACCCAGTACTTC.

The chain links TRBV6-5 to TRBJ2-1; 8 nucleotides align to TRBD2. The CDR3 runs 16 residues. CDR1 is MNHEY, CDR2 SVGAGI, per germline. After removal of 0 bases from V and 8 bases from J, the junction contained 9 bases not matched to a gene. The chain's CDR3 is CASSYSSSGRPDEQFF. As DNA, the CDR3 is TGTGCCAGCAGTTACTCGAGCAGCGGGAGACCCGATGAGCAGTTCTTC.

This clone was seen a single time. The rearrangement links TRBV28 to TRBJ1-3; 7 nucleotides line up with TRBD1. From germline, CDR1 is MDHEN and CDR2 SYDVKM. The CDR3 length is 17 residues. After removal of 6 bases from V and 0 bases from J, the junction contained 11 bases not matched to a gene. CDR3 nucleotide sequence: TGTGCCAGCAGCCTTACCGGGACAGCCCCCTCTGGAAACACCATATATTTT. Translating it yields CASSLTGTAPSGNTIYF.

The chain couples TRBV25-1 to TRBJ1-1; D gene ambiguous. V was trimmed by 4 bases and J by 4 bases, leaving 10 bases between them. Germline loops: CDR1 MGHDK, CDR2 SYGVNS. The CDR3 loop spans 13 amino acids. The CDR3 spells CASSVSDLTEAFF. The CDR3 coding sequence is TGTGCCAGCAGTGTCAGCGACCTCACTGAAGCTTTCTTT.

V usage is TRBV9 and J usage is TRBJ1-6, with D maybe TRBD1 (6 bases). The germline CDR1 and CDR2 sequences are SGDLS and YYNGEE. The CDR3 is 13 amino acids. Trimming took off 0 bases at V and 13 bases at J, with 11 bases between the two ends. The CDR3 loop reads CASSVGFQGPLHF. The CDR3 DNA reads TGTGCCAGCAGCGTAGGATTCCAGGGGCCCCTCCACTTT.

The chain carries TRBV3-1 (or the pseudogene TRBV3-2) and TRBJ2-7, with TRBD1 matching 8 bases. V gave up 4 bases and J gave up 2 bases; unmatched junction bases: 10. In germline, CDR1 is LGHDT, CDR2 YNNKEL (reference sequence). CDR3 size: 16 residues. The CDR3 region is CASSPIRTGPPYEQYF. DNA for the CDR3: TGTGCCAGCAGCCCAATTAGGACAGGGCCGCCCTACGAGCAGTACTTC.

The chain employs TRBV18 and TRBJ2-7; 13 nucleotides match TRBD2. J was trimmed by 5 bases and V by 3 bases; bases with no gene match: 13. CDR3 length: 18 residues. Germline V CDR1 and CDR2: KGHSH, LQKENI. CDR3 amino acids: CASSPTRTSGRSENEQYF. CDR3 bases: TGTGCCAGCTCACCGACGAGGACTAGCGGGAGATCAGAAAACGAGCAGTACTTC.

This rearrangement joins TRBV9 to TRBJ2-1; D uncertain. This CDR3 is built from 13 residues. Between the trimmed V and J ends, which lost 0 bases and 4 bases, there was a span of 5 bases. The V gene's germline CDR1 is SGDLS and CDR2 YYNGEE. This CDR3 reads CASSVARYNEQFF. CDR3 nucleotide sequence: TGTGCCAGCAGCGTAGCCCGGTACAATGAGCAGTTCTTC.

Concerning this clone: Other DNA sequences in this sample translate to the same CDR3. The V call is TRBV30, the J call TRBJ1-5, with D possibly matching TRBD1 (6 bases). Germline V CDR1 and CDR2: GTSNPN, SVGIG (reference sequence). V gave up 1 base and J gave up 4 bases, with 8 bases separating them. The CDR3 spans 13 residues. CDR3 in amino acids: CAWSAGVNQPQHF. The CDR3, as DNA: TGTGCCTGGAGTGCAGGGGTAAATCAGCCCCAGCATTTT.